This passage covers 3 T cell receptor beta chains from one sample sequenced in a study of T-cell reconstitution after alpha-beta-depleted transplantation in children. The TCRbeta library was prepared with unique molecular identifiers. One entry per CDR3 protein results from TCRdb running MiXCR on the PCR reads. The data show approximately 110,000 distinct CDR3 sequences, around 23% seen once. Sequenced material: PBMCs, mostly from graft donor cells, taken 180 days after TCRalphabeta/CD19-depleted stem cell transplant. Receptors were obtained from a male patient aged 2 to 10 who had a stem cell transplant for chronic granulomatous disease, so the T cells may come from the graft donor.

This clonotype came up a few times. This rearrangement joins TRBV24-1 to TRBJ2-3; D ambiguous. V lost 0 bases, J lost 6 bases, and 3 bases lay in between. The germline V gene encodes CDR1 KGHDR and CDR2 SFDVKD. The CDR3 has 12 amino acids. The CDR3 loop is CATSDLQDTQYF. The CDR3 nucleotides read TGTGCCACCAGTGATTTGCAGGATACGCAGTATTTT.

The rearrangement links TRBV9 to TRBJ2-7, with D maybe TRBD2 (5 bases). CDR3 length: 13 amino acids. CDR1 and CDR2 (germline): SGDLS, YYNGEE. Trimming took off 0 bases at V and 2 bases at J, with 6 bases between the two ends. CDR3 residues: CASSVDGTYEQYF. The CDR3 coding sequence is TGTGCCAGCAGCGTAGACGGGACCTACGAGCAGTACTTC.

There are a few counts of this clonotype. CDR3 loop: CAISESIAPRGEGNIQYF. DNA of the CDR3: TGTGCCATCAGTGAGTCGATAGCGCCTCGGGGCGAGGGAAACATTCAGTACTTC. The rearrangement joins TRBV10-3 to TRBJ2-4; D tentatively fits TRBD1 or TRBD2 (5 bases each). CDR1 and CDR2 (germline): ENHRY, SYGVKD. CDR3 length: 18 residues. The germline V and J ends were trimmed by 0 bases and 6 bases, with 21 bases remaining between them.